This TCR beta chain is from a study of control samples from healthy donors and cancer patients. V dropped 0 bases and J dropped 4; count of bases not matched to a gene: 4. Germline V gene data show CDR1 as SGDLS and CDR2 as YYNGEE. The CDR3 is made up of 14 amino acids. Assay: immunoSEQ multiplex PCR; the TCRdb copy retains only in-frame clones and omits some. The repertoire consists of about 250,000 clones, with about 80% occurring once and the leading ten covering 10% to 15%. This chain connects TRBV9 to TRBJ2-7; TRBD1 matches 7 bases. The sequence was obtained from a woman aged 55-69 years with lung cancer. Sequencing used PBMCs. Written as DNA, the CDR3 is TGTGCCAGCAGCGTAGGAGGGACAGCATACGAGCAGTACTTC. It codes for CASSVGGTAYEQYF.